The T cell receptor (beta chain) under discussion was sequenced for a study of vaccination and CD4 T cells after COVID-19. To note about this clonotype: Its antigen is unknown.

Regarding the study as a whole: Spike mono-reactive clones accounted for 304 of the 307 vaccine-specific clones found in convalescent patients.

J lost 4 bases, V lost 2 bases, and 4 bases had no gene match. The germline V gene has CDR1 SGHNT and CDR2 YENEEA. This CDR3 spans 14 amino acids. Treatment in this sample: roughly 11-day PBMC culture with coronavirus spike peptide pools or control peptides (ViraFEST assay). The Oncomine TCR Beta short-read assay sequenced DNA from cultured CD4+ T cells. TCRdb passed the PCR reads through MiXCR, listing each CDR3 protein once. The sample yields 9,500 to 13,000 distinct CDR3 sequences, 20% to 30% seen once. The material sequenced was CD4+ T cells from blood, cultured in vitro, taken before SARS-CoV-2 vaccination. The receptor's source is a human donor who received a COVID-19 vaccine. The chain joins TRBV11-3 to TRBJ2-5; 7 nucleotides line up with TRBD1. CDR3 sequence (DNA): TGTGCCAGCAGCTTAAACAGGGGAGCAGAGACCCAGTACTTC. Translating it yields CASSLNRGAETQYF.